Below, one TCR beta chain is given with its context. The PCR made use of 60 Vbeta and 13 Jbeta primers. Libraries were prepared by immunoSEQ multiplex PCR; TCRdb keeps only in-frame clonotypes and omits some of them. The data show over 65,000 clones, around 75% seen once. The data stem from a study of cytomegalovirus exposure and HLA in healthy donors. Per the germline V gene, CDR1 is SGHDT and CDR2 is YYEEEE. With V trimmed by 4 bases and J by 4 bases, 15 bases remained unmatched. The CDR3 consists of 17 residues. This TCR was sampled from a woman in her 40s in good health and CMV-seronegative. The sequenced sample consisted of PBMCs. V gene TRBV5-6 combines with J gene TRBJ1-1, with 8 bases matching TRBD1. CDR3: CASSLMAGGYRGTEAFF. CDR3 nucleotide sequence: TGTGCCAGCAGCCTAATGGCAGGGGGCTATAGAGGCACTGAAGCTTTCTTT.